The rows below give T cell receptor beta chains drawn from one sample of a study of cytomegalovirus exposure and HLA in healthy donors. Some clones are missing from TCRdb's copy, which holds only in-frame ones; the method was immunoSEQ multiplex PCR. The data hold more than 150,000 clones, with about 82% observed a single time. Sample: PBMCs. These receptors were taken from a woman aged 30 to 39 in good health and CMV-seronegative. CDR3s include the opening cysteine and the closing phenylalanine or tryptophan. The order of the fields is clone size, J gene, V gene, D gene, CDR3 DNA, CDR3 protein. D genes are given only for firm matches. Only some rows state a clone size, as once, few, many or a class for expanded clones.

- | TRBJ2-5 | TRBV30 | TRBD2 | TGTGCCTGGAGTGTGGGGGGGTTGGAGACCCAGTACTTC | CAWSVGGLETQYF
- | TRBJ1-6 | TRBV4-3 | - | TGCGCCAGCAGCCAAGAAAGCGCGGGGCTTTCCCCCACCCTCCACTTT | CASSQESAGLSPTLHF
- | TRBJ2-7 | TRBV6-6 | - | TGTGCCAGCGATCAGGGCTACTACGAGCAGTACTTC | CASDQGYYEQYF
- | TRBJ1-5 | TRBV19 | - | TGTGCCAGTAGTATCAACGCCCGGGTACTCGGGCAGCCCCAGCATTTT | CASSINARVLGQPQHF
- | TRBJ1-2 | TRBV30 | - | TGTGCCTGGGCGACAGCCCTTTTCTATGGCTACACCTTC | CAWATALFYGYTF
- | TRBJ2-1 | TRBV9 | TRBD1 | TGTGCCAGCAGCGTGTGGACAGGGGGCGATGAGCAGTTCTTC | CASSVWTGGDEQFF
- | TRBJ2-3 | TRBV5-1 | TRBD2 | TGCGCCAGCAGCCCCGGGACTAGCGGGGGTAGAGTGAGCACAGATACGCAGTATTTT | CASSPGTSGGRVSTDTQYF
- | TRBJ1-5 | TRBV30 | - | TGTGCCTGGAGTGTAGGTGGAGGTTACGATCAGCCCCAGCATTTT | CAWSVGGGYDQPQHF
- | TRBJ1-5 | TRBV9 | - | TGTGCCAGCAGCCCTCCGGGGGGATGGGATCAGCCCCAGCATTTT | CASSPPGGWDQPQHF
- | TRBJ2-7 | TRBV9 | TRBD2 | TGTGCCAGCAGCGTAGGGGGGGGACCCTACGAGCAGTACTTC | CASSVGGGPYEQYF
once | TRBJ2-5 | TRBV10-2 | TRBD1 | TGCGCCAGCAGCACCGACAGGGAAGAGACCCAGTACTTC | CASSTDREETQYF
- | TRBJ1-2 | TRBV29-1 | TRBD1 | TGCAGCGTTCCGGACAGGGGCCCTTCTAACTATGGCTACACCTTC | CSVPDRGPSNYGYTF
- | TRBJ2-7 | TRBV6-5 | - | TGTGCCAGCAGACGAGGACGGGGATACGAGCAGTACTTC | CASRRGRGYEQYF
once | TRBJ2-2 | TRBV5-4 | - | TGTGCCAGCAGCTTGGGCGGGGCTACCGGGGAGCTGTTTTTT | CASSLGGATGELFF
few | TRBJ2-5 | TRBV15 | TRBD2 | TGTGCCACCAGCAGCCGCTTGCGGGGGGCCCGAAACCAAGAGACCCAGTACTTC | CATSSRLRGARNQETQYF
- | TRBJ2-7 | TRBV2 | - | TGTGCCAGCAGAGCAGGGGGGTCCTACGAGCAGTACTTC | CASRAGGSYEQYF
- | TRBJ2-6 | TRBV7-9 | - | TGTGCCAGCATTTGGGGGGAAGGAAACGTCCTGACTTTC | CASIWGEGNVLTF
- | TRBJ1-5 | TRBV4-2 | TRBD1 | TGTGCCAGCAGCCATGCCGGGGGACAGGCCCAGCATTTT | CASSHAGGQAQHF
- | TRBJ2-5 | TRBV6-1 | - | TGTGCCAGCAGTGATGCTGCAGGTTGGCAAGAGACCCAGTACTTC | CASSDAAGWQETQYF
- | TRBJ1-1 | TRBV30 | - | TGTGCCTGGAGAGGACAGTTGAACACTGAAGCTTTCTTT | CAWRGQLNTEAFF
- | TRBJ1-5 | TRBV6-6 | TRBD1 | TGTGCCAGCAGTTCAGGAACAGGGGTACGGAATCAGCCCCAGCATTTT | CASSSGTGVRNQPQHF
- | TRBJ1-6 | TRBV5-1 | - | TGCGCCAGCAGCTTGGAACAGGGTAATTCACCCCTCCACTTT | CASSLEQGNSPLHF
- | TRBJ2-7 | TRBV27 | TRBD1 | TGTGCCAGCAGCAGGACAGGTTTGTACGAGCAGTACTTC | CASSRTGLYEQYF
- | TRBJ2-7 | TRBV27 | - | TGTGCCAGCAGTACTCCCCGGGACAAAATTACCTACGAGCAGTACTTC | CASSTPRDKITYEQYF
- | TRBJ1-2 | TRBV7-6 | TRBD1 | TGTGCCAGCAGCTTAACGGACAGGACCTCCTATGGCTACACCTTC | CASSLTDRTSYGYTF
- | TRBJ2-7 | TRBV5-1 | - | TGCGCCAGCAGCCGCCGAACTGCGTACGAGCAGTACTTC | CASSRRTAYEQYF
- | TRBJ2-7 | TRBV6-1 | TRBD1 | TGTGCCAGCAGGAGACAGGGGGCGCTGGTAGAGCAGTACTTC | CASRRQGALVEQYF
few | TRBJ2-1 | TRBV9 | TRBD1 | TGTGCCAGCAGCGTGGGGACAGGGACCTACAATGAGCAGTTCTTC | CASSVGTGTYNEQFF
once | TRBJ2-3 | TRBV5-4 | TRBD1 | TGTGCCAGCAAACCCGGACAGGCGTACACAGATACGCAGTATTTT | CASKPGQAYTDTQYF
few | TRBJ1-1 | TRBV30 | - | TGTGCCTGGAGTCAGGGGATGAACACTGAAGCTTTCTTT | CAWSQGMNTEAFF
- | TRBJ1-4 | TRBV2 | - | TGTGCCAGCATCCAAGAAACGGTTAATGAAAAACTGTTTTTT | CASIQETVNEKLFF
- | TRBJ2-7 | TRBV9 | - | TGTGCCAGCAGCGTACTAGCTGTGGCCTACGAGCAGTACTTC | CASSVLAVAYEQYF
once | TRBJ2-1 | TRBV5-6 | TRBD2 | TGTGCCAGCAGCCTCGGGACTAGTTCCCAGTTCTTC | CASSLGTSSQFF
- | TRBJ1-2 | TRBV12-5 | - | TGTGCTAGTGGTTTGGGCTCCGGACAGCTTCTCTATGGCTACACCTTC | CASGLGSGQLLYGYTF
- | TRBJ1-2 | TRBV12-5 | - | TGTGCTAGTGGTTTGAGGCTACGGGACTACACCTTC | CASGLRLRDYTF
few | TRBJ2-7 | TRBV14 | - | TGTGCCAGCAGGGTCGGGTCCTCCTACGAGCAGTACTTC | CASRVGSSYEQYF
- | TRBJ2-7 | TRBV19 | TRBD1 | TGTGCCAGTAGTATCCGGGACAGGCGGATCTACGAGCAGTACTTC | CASSIRDRRIYEQYF
- | TRBJ1-3 | TRBV19 | - | TGTGCCAGTAGCCGACAGGATACGGGTGGAAACACCATATATTTT | CASSRQDTGGNTIYF
- | TRBJ1-2 | TRBV7-2 | - | TGTGCCAGCAGGAACAACAGGGCCGGGCATGGCTACACCTTC | CASRNNRAGHGYTF
- | TRBJ2-7 | TRBV7-2 | TRBD1 | TGTGCCAGCAGCTTGACCGGGACAGGGTTGTACGAGCAGTACTTC | CASSLTGTGLYEQYF
- | TRBJ2-7 | TRBV18 | TRBD1 | TGTGCCAGCTCACCTGTGGTGACAGGGGGCGTTAGGTCCTACGAGCAGTACTTC | CASSPVVTGGVRSYEQYF
- | TRBJ2-3 | TRBV7-3 | TRBD2 | TGTGCCAGCAGCTTAAAAGCGGGGGGGCCAGTAGATACGCAGTATTTT | CASSLKAGGPVDTQYF
- | TRBJ2-3 | TRBV5-6 | TRBD2 | TGTGCCAGCAGCTTGGTGGGGGACGGGAGGACTAGGCAGTATTTT | CASSLVGDGRTRQYF
- | TRBJ2-7 | TRBV29-1 | - | TGCAGCGTTGTGGAGGGGGCGCGGGAGCAGTACTTC | CSVVEGAREQYF
- | TRBJ2-3 | TRBV6-6 | - | TGTGCCAGCTGTACGGACAGACCCAGCACAGATACGCAGTATTTT | CASCTDRPSTDTQYF
once | TRBJ2-5 | TRBV18 | TRBD1 | TGTGCCAGCTCTCCGACAGGGGTAACGCTGATTGTGGAGACCCAGTACTTC | CASSPTGVTLIVETQYF